A single sample is the source of the 9 T cell receptor beta chains below, sequenced in a study of beta chain features in type 1 diabetes. The authors reverse transcribed all of the isolated RNA, so sequencing captured expressed TCRB transcripts. Repertoires were generated with immunoSEQ multiplex PCR, while TCRdb's copy carries only in-frame clones and drops some. This sample has hundreds of thousands of clones, with about 32% found just once. Sample: naive CD4+ T cells from blood. The receptors were sampled from a man younger than 35 in good health.

CDR3 sequence (DNA): TGTGCCTCGGGACAGAAGAACACTGAAGCTTTCTTT. Translating it yields CASGQKNTEAFF. The gene calls are TRBV30 and TRBJ1-1; 7 bases map to TRBD1. V shed 7 bases and J 1 base; nucleotides not matched to a gene: 3. The CDR3 spans 12 residues. The V gene's germline CDR1 is GTSNPN and CDR2 SVGIG (reference sequence).

In this sample, this clone turned up a few times. The V and J genes are TRBV6-5 and TRBJ2-3, with TRBD2 matching over 7 bases. The trim removed 2 bases at V and 9 bases at J, leaving 2 bases unmatched. The CDR3 is 12 amino acids. Germline lookup yields CDR1 MNHEY and CDR2 SVGAGI. The CDR3: CASSYGLVTQYF. CDR3 nucleotides: TGTGCCAGCAGTTACGGACTAGTCACGCAGTATTTT.

This clone showed up just a few times. CDR3 protein: CASRGTTSASYNEQFF. The DNA for the CDR3 is TGCGCCAGCAGAGGGACGACTAGCGCATCCTACAATGAGCAGTTCTTC. The chain couples TRBV5-1 to TRBJ2-1, with 8 bases matching TRBD2. V trimming: 5 bases; J trimming: 1 base; junction bases outside the gene matches: 8. This CDR3 has 16 residues. In germline, CDR1 is SGHRS, CDR2 YFSETQ.

This chain uses TRBV7-2 with TRBJ2-4; D ambiguous. V was cut by 2 bases and J by 10 bases, with 12 bases left in between. This CDR3 spans 13 amino acids. Germline lookup yields CDR1 SGHTA and CDR2 FQGNSA. CDR3 protein: CASSLWRMEIQYF. Here the CDR3 DNA reads TGTGCCAGCAGCTTATGGAGAATGGAGATTCAGTACTTC. Filled out from reference TRBV7-2 and TRBJ2-4, the complete variable domain reads GAGVSQSPSNKVTEKGKDVELRCDPISGHTALYWYRQSLGQGLEFLIYFQGNSAPDKSGLPSDRFSAERTGGSVSTLTIQRTQQEDSAVYLCASSLWRMEIQYFGAGTRLSVL.

V usage is TRBV2 and J usage is TRBJ2-3; 13 positions match TRBD2. The CDR3 consists of 16 residues. Per germline, CDR1 SNHLY and CDR2 FYNNEI. Losses at the gene ends were 7 bases for V and 4 bases for J; bases not matched to a gene: 8. CDR3 protein: CASTDGTSGTADTQYF. As DNA, the CDR3 is TGTGCCAGCACCGACGGGACTAGCGGGACCGCAGATACGCAGTATTTT.

This clone turned up a few times. The chain recombines TRBV10-3 with TRBJ2-6, with D perhaps TRBD2 (6 bases). The V gene lost 0 bases and the J gene lost 2 bases, with 8 bases spanning the gap. The CDR3 contains 16 residues. Germline values: CDR1 ENHRY, CDR2 SYGVKD. Here the CDR3 reads CAISESREAGANVLTF. The CDR3 DNA sequence: TGTGCCATCAGTGAGTCCAGGGAGGCTGGGGCCAACGTCCTGACTTTC.

This clone was seen only a few times. The chain recombines TRBV18 with TRBJ1-2; D uncertain. This CDR3 is 15 amino acids long. In germline, CDR1 is KGHSH, CDR2 LQKENI. V lost 3 bases and J 4 bases, leaving 15 bases between the germline ends. The DNA for the CDR3 is TGTGCCAGCTCACCTTTCCTCCGAGGACCCTATGGCTACACCTTC. It codes for CASSPFLRGPYGYTF.

The chain has TRBV28 and TRBJ1-5, with D uncertain. Germline CDR1 and CDR2: MDHEN and SYDVKM. Deletions cut 5 bases from V and 11 bases from J, with 13 bases between. CDR3 size: 12 residues. The DNA of the CDR3 is TGTGCCAGCAGTCTCTACCCGGGAGCCCAGCATTTT. This sequence encodes CASSLYPGAQHF.

This clone was recorded a few times. This rearrangement joins TRBV7-9 to TRBJ2-1; 8 bases map to TRBD2. Germline V lookup: CDR1 SEHNR, CDR2 FQNEAQ (reference sequence). Losses at the gene ends were 3 bases for V and 5 bases for J; bases not matched to a gene: 3. The CDR3 is 14 amino acids. DNA for the CDR3: TGTGCCAGCAGCTTTACTAGCGGCCACAATGAGCAGTTCTTC. Residues: CASSFTSGHNEQFF.